The 7 T cell receptor beta chains presented below share a single source sample, sequenced in a study of blood T cell repertoires in COVID-19. Using immunoSEQ multiplex PCR, the repertoire was profiled, and TCRdb retains in-frame clones only, with some absent. The data contain some 240,000 clones, 84% of them singletons. The sample comprised peripheral blood. These receptors originate from a middle-aged woman who had recovered from COVID-19.

The rearrangement joins TRBV28 to TRBJ1-6; D uncertain. Germline CDR1 reads MDHEN; CDR2 reads SYDVKM. The ends were cut back, 5 bases at V and 7 bases at J, with 6 bases in the middle. This CDR3 spans 12 amino acids. The chain's CDR3 is CASSTENSPLHF. The CDR3 DNA follows: TGTGCCAGCAGTACTGAGAATTCACCCCTCCACTTT. The variable domain in full, completed from reference TRBV28 and TRBJ1-6, reads DVKVTQSSRYLVKRTGEKVFLECVQDMDHENMFWYRQDPGLGLRLIYFSYDVKMKEKGDIPEGYSVSREKKERFSLILESASTNQTSMYLCASSTENSPLHFGNGTRLTVT.

The gene calls are TRBV2 and TRBJ1-5; D uncertain. Germline CDR1 reads SNHLY; CDR2 reads FYNNEI. The CDR3 contains 15 residues. V lost 6 bases and J 4 bases, leaving 16 bases between the germline ends. CDR3 in DNA: TGTGCCAGCAGAACAGCAGAAGGTTGGAATCAGCCCCAGCATTTT. Its protein is CASRTAEGWNQPQHF. Full variable domain (remainder filled in from reference TRBV2 and TRBJ1-5): EPEVTQTPSHQVTQMGQEVILRCVPISNHLYFYWYRQILGQKVEFLVSFYNNEISEKSEIFDDQFSVERPDGSNFTLKIRSTKLEDSAMYFCASRTAEGWNQPQHFGDGTRLSIL.

The chain employs TRBV18 and TRBJ1-1; 8 nucleotides agree with TRBD1. The CDR3 extends over 13 amino acids. The V and J ends lost 4 bases and 12 bases, in that order; junction bases with no gene match: 10. CDR1 KGHSH and CDR2 LQKENI come from the germline V gene. CDR3 region: CASSLDRGFMTFF. Here the CDR3 DNA reads TGTGCCAGCTCACTCGACAGGGGATTTATGACTTTCTTT.

The chain couples TRBV5-1 to TRBJ2-4, with TRBD2 matching 10 bases. The V segment lost 4 bases and the J segment 3 bases; nucleotides outside the gene matches: 7. The CDR3 sequence is 16 residues long. The germline V gene encodes CDR1 SGHRS and CDR2 YFSETQ. CDR3 sequence (DNA): TGCGCCAGCAGCCTCAGCGGGGGGGCCGACAAAAACATTCAGTACTTC. This gives the protein CASSLSGGADKNIQYF.

This chain links TRBV30 with TRBJ1-4, with 11 bases identical to TRBD1. Germline assignment: CDR1 GTSNPN and CDR2 SVGIG (reference sequence). The CDR3 length is 13 residues. The V segment lost 2 bases and the J segment 8 bases; nucleotides outside the gene matches: 1. The DNA of the CDR3 is TGTGCCTGGAGTAGGGACAGGGGGGAAAAACTGTTTTTT. It is translated as CAWSRDRGEKLFF.

J is TRBJ1-2 and V is TRBV6-6; D is unclear. Germline V gene sequence: CDR1 MNHNY, CDR2 SVGAGI (reference sequence). There are 12 residues in the CDR3. The V gene lost 2 bases and the J gene lost 7 bases, with 8 bases spanning the gap. The CDR3 sequence: CASSYEASGYTF. CDR3 nucleotide sequence: TGTGCCAGCAGTTACGAGGCAAGTGGCTACACCTTC.

The chain couples TRBV5-1 to TRBJ1-4, with D possibly being TRBD1 (5 bases). V was cut by 9 bases and J by 3 bases, with 15 bases left in between. Germline lookup yields CDR1 SGHRS and CDR2 YFSETQ. The CDR3 extends over 14 amino acids. The CDR3 sequence: CAMHGGFANEKLFF. CDR3 DNA sequence: TGCGCCATGCACGGGGGGTTCGCTAATGAAAAACTGTTTTTT.